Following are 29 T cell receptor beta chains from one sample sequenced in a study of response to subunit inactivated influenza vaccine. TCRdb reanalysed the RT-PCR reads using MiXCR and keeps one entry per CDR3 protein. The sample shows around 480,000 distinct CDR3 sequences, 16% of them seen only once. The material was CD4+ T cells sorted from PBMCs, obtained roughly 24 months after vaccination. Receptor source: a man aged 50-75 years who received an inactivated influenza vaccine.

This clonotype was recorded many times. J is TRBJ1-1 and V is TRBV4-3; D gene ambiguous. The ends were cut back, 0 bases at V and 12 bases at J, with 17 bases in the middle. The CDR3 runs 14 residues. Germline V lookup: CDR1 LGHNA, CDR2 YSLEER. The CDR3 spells CASSQDVHVLAPFF. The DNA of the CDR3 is TGCGCCAGCAGCCAAGACGTTCATGTCCTGGCCCCTTTCTTT.

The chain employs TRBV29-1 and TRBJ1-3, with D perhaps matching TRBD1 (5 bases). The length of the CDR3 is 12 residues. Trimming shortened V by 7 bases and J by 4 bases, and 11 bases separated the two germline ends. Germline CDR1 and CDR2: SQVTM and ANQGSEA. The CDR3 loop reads CSAAGAGNTIYF. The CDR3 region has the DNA TGCAGCGCCGCCGGGGCCGGAAACACCATATATTTT.

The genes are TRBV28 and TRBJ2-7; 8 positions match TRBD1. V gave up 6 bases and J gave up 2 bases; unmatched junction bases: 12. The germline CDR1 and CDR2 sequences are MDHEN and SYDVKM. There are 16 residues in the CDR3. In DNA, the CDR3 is TGTGCCAGCAGGAGGGGACTGGACAGGGCAACCTACGAGCAGTACTTC. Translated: CASRRGLDRATYEQYF.

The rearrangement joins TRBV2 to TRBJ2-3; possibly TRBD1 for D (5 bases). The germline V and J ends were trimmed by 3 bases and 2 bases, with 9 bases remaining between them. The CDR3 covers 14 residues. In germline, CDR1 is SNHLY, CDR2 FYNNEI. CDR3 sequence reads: CASSEGLHTDTQYF. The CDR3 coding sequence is TGTGCCAGCAGTGAGGGGCTCCACACAGATACGCAGTATTTT.

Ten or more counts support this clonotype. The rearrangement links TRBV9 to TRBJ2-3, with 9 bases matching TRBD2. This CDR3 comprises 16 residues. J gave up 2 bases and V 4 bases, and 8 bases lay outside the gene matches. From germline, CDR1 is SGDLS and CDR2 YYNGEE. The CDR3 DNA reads TGTGCCAGCAGCCTGAACCCTAGCGGGATCACAGATACGCAGTATTTT. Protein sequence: CASSLNPSGITDTQYF.

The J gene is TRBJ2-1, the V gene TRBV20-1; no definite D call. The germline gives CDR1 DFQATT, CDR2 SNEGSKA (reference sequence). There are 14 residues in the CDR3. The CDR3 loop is CSPLFPGTHNEQFF. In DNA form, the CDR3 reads TGCAGCCCTCTTTTCCCCGGCACCCACAATGAGCAGTTCTTC.

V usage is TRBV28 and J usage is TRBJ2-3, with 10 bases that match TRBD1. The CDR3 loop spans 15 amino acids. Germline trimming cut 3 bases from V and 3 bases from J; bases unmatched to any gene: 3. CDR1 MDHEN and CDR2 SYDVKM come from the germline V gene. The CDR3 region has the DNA TGTGCCAGCAGTTTGATGGGACAGGGGACAGATACGCAGTATTTT. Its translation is CASSLMGQGTDTQYF.

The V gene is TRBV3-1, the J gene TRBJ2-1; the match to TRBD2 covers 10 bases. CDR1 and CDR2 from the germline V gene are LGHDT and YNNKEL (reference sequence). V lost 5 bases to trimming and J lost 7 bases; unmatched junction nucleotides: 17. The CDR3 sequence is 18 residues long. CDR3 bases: TGTGCCAGCAGCTCACGTTCTAGCGGGGGCTTAGAGCGTAATGAGCAGTTCTTC. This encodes CASSSRSSGGLERNEQFF.

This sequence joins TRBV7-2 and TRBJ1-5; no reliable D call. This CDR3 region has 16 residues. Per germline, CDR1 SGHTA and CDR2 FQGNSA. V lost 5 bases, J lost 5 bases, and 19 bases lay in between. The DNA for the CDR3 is TGTGCCAGCAGCCCCGCCGGCCAGTTTTCGGATCAGCCCCAGCATTTT. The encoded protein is CASSPAGQFSDQPQHF. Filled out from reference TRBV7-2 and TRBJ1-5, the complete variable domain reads GAGVSQSPSNKVTEKGKDVELRCDPISGHTALYWYRQSLGQGLEFLIYFQGNSAPDKSGLPSDRFSAERTGGSVSTLTIQRTQQEDSAVYLCASSPAGQFSDQPQHFGDGTRLSIL.

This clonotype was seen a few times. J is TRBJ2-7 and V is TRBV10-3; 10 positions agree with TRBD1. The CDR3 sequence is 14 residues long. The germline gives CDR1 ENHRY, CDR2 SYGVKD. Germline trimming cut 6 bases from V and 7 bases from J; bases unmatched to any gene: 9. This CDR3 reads CAIRMTGGPMEQYF. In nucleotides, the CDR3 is TGTGCCATCAGAATGACAGGGGGCCCTATGGAGCAGTACTTC.

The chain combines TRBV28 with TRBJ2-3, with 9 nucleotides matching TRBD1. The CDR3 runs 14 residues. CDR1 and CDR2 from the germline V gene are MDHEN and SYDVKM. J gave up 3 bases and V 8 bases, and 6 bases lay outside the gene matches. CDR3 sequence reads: CASDRGSGTDTQYF. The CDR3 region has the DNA TGTGCCAGCGACAGGGGGTCGGGGACAGATACGCAGTATTTT.

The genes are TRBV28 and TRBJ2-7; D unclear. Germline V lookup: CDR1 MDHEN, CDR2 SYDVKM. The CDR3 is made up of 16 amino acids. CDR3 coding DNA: TGTTCGACCCGGGTCACGTTGGGGTTCCCCCTCTACGAGCAGTACTTC. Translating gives CSTRVTLGFPLYEQYF.

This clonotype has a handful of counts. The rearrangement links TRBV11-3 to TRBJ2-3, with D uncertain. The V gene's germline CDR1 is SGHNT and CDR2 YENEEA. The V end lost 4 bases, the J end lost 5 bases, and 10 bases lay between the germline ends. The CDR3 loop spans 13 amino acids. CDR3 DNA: TGTGCCAGCAGCTCTAACTGGGGAGATACGCAGTATTTT. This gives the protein CASSSNWGDTQYF.

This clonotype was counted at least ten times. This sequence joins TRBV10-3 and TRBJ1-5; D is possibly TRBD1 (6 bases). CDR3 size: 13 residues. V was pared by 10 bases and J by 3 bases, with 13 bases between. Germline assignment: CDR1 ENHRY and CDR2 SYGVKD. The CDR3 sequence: CATRQAVNQPQHF. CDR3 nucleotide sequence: TGTGCCACCCGACAGGCGGTCAATCAGCCCCAGCATTTT.

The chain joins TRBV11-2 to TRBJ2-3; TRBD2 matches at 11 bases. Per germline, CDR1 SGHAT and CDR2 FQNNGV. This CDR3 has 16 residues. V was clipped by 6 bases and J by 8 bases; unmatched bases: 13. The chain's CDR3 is CASRSPASGGSRTQYF. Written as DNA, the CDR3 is TGTGCCAGCAGATCCCCAGCTAGCGGGGGGTCACGTACGCAGTATTTT.

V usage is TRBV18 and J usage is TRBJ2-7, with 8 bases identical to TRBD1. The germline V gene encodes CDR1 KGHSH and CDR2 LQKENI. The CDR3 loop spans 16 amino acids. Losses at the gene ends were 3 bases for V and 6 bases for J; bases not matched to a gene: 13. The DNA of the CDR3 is TGTGCCAGCTCACCGAACCAGGGGGCGAGGTCAAGCGAGCAGTACTTC. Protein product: CASSPNQGARSSEQYF. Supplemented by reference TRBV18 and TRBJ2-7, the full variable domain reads NAGVMQNPRHLVRRRGQEARLRCSPMKGHSHVYWYRQLPEEGLKFMVYLQKENIIDESGMPKERFSAEFPKEGPSILRIQQVVRGDSAAYFCASSPNQGARSSEQYFGPGTRLTVT.

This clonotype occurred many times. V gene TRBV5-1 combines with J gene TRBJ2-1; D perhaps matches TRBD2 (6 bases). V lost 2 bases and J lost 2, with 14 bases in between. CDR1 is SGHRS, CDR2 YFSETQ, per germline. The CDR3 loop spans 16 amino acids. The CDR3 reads CASSLEGGNTYNEQFF. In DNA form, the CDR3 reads TGCGCCAGCAGCTTAGAGGGAGGTAACACCTACAATGAGCAGTTCTTC.

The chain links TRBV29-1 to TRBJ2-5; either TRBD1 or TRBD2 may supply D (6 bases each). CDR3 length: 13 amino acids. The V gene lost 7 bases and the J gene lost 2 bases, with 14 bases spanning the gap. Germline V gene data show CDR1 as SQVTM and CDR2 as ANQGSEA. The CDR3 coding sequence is TGCAGCGCCCGGGGGCGATATCAAGAGACCCAGTACTTC. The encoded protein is CSARGRYQETQYF. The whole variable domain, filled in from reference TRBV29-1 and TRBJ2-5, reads SAVISQKPSRDICQRGTSLTIQCQVDSQVTMMFWYRQQPGQSLTLIATANQGSEATYESGFVIDKFPISRPNLTFSTLTVSNMSPEDSSIYLCSARGRYQETQYFGPGTRLLVL.

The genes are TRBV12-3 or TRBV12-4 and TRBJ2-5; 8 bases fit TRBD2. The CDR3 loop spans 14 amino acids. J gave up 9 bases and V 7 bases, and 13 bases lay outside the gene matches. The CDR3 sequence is CASNFQRGPGAQYF. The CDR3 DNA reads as TGTGCCAGCAACTTTCAGCGGGGGCCAGGGGCCCAGTACTTC.

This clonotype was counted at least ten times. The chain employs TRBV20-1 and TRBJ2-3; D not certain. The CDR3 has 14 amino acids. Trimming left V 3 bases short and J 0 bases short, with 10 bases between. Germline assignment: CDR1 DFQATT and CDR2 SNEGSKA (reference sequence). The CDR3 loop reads CSASQASSTDTQYF. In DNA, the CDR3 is TGCAGTGCTAGCCAGGCATCTAGCACAGATACGCAGTATTTT.

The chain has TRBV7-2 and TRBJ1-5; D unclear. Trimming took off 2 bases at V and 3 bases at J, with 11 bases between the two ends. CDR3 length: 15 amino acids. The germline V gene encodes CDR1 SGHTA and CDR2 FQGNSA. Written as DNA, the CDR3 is TGTGCCAGCAGCTTAAGTGGAGGCAACAATCAGCCCCAGCATTTT. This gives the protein CASSLSGGNNQPQHF.

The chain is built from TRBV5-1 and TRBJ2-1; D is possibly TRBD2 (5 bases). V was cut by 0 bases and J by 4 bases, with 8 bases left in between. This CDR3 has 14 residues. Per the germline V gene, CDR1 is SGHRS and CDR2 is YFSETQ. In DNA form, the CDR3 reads TGCGCCAGCAGCTTGGTTTCGGGGTACAATGAGCAGTTCTTC. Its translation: CASSLVSGYNEQFF.

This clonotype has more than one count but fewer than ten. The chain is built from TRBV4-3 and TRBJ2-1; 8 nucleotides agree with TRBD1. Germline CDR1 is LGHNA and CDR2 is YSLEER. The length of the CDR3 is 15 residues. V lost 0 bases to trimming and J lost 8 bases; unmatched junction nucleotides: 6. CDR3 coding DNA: TGCGCCAGCAGCCAAGAGGCAGGGGGCGGCGATGAGCAGTTCTTC. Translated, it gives CASSQEAGGGDEQFF.

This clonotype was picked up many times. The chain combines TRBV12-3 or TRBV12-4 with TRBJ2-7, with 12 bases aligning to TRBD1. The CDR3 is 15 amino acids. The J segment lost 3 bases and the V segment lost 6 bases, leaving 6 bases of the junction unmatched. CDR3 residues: CASRTGTGGFYEQYF. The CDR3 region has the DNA TGTGCCAGCAGAACCGGGACAGGGGGCTTCTACGAGCAGTACTTC.

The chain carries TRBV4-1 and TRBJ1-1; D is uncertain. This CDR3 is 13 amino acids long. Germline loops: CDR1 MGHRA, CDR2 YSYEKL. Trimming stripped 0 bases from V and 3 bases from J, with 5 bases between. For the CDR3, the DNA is TGCGCCAGCAGCCAAGAGAGATACACTGAAGCTTTCTTT. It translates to CASSQERYTEAFF.

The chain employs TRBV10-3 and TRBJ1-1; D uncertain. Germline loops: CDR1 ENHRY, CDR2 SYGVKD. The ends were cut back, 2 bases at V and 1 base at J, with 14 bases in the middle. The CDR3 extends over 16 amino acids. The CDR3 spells CAISERKGSRNTEAFF. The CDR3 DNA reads TGTGCCATCAGTGAGAGGAAGGGCAGCCGGAACACTGAAGCTTTCTTT.

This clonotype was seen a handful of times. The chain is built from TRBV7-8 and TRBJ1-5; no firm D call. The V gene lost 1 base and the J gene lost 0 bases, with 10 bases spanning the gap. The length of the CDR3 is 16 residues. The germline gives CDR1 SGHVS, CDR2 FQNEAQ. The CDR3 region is CASSLVGGYSNQPQHF. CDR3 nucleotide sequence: TGTGCCAGCAGCTTAGTAGGAGGCTATAGCAATCAGCCCCAGCATTTT.

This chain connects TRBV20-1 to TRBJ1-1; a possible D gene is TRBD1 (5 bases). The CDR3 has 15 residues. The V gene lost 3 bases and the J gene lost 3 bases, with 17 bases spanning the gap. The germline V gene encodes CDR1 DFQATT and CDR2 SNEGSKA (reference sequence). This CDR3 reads CSASDGGGAHTEAFF. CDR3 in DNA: TGCAGTGCTAGTGACGGTGGAGGGGCCCACACTGAAGCTTTCTTT.

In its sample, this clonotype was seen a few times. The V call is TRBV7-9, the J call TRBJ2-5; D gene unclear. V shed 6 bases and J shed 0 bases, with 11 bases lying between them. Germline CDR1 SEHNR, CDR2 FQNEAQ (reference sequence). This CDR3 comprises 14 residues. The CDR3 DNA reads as TGTGCCAGCAGAAGGACGGCAAACCAAGAGACCCAGTACTTC. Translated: CASRRTANQETQYF.